The sequence of this T cell receptor beta chain was determined in a study of blood T cells in healthy people across ages. With a J-beta primer mix and a sample-barcoded 5' primer, a second PCR ran about 7 to 12 cycles. TCRdb called the 5' RACE reads again in MiXCR, with one record for every CDR3 protein. The sample consists of 700,000 to 850,000 distinct CDR3 sequences, approximately 53% of them appearing once. CDR1 and CDR2 (germline): LNHNV, YYDKDF (reference sequence). The germline V and J ends were trimmed by 0 bases and 0 bases, with 5 bases remaining between them. The CDR3 is 14 amino acids. At least 5.5 micrograms of total RNA were extracted per sample.

This clonotype was obtained from a man older than 75 in good health. Sequenced: blood. The chain has TRBV15 and TRBJ1-1, with no clear D. The CDR3 nucleotides are TGTGCCACCAGCAGAGAACGGCTGAACACTGAAGCTTTCTTT. This codes for CATSRERLNTEAFF.